The source of this T cell receptor (beta chain) is a study of Graves' ophthalmopathy and Graves' hyperthyroidism. This clonotype was seen a handful of times. RNA transcripts were the source from which TCR beta CDR3 regions were amplified. First-round RT-PCR employed HTBI primers, with a second-round multiplex PCR after it. TCRdb analysed the multiplex PCR reads with MiXCR anew, one entry per CDR3 protein. The data hold some 160,000 distinct CDR3 sequences, with just under 40% observed a single time. Moderate-to-severe activity, CAS ≥3, NOSPECS ≥4 and a duration under 3 months were seen in donors with ophthalmopathy. This clonotype originated in a man aged 25 to 40 with Graves' ophthalmopathy. Material for sequencing was peripheral blood.

In DNA, the CDR3 is TGTGCCATCGCGGGACTAGCGGGAGTTAACGAGCAGTACTTC. This codes for CAIAGLAGVNEQYF. The chain joins TRBV6-1 to TRBJ2-7; 14 bases match TRBD2. The ends lost 10 bases at V and 5 bases at J; junction bases unmatched: 7. This CDR3 is 14 amino acids long. The V gene's germline CDR1 is MNHNS and CDR2 SASEGT.